The present entry profiles one T cell receptor beta chain with its context. As yet, its antigen is unknown. These data belong to a study of lymphopenia after photon versus proton radiotherapy. Whole-study findings and limits: Better survival with proton therapy was suggested as possible, not demonstrated. Oligoclonal CD8+ Temra expansion after nadir drove photon patients' diversity drop.

Germline V CDR1 and CDR2: SGHTA, FQGNSA. The CDR3 is made up of 14 amino acids. V was shortened by 5 bases and J by 4 bases, with 14 bases between the two germline ends. Only in-frame clones appear in the TCRdb table, and some are missing; sequencing was by immunoSEQ multiplex PCR. Seen here are 150,000 to 200,000 clones, about 85% observed once, and the top ten hold approximately 4.8%. The TCR was taken from a man between 45 and 60 years old with gastric cancer. The gene calls are TRBV7-2 and TRBJ1-2; D is unclear. The sequences come from peripheral blood, collected from a patient treated with photon-based radiotherapy. The CDR3 nucleotides read TGTGCCAGCAGCCAAAGGAGGGTTTTCTATGGCTACACCTTC. This codes for CASSQRRVFYGYTF.